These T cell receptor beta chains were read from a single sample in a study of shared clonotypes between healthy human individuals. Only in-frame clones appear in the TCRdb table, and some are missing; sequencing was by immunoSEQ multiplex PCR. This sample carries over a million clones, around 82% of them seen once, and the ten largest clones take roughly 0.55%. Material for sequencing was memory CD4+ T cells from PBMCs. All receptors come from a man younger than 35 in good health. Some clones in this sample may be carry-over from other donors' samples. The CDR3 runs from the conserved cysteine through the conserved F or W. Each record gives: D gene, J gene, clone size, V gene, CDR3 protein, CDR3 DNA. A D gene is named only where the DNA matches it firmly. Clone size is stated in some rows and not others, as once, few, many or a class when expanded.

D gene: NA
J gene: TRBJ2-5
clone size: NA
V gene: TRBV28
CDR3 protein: CASSLFGIQETQYF
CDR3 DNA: TGTGCCAGCAGTTTATTCGGGATACAAGAGACCCAGTACTTC

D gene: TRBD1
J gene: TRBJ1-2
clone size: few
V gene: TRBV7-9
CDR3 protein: CASSPSGGRGYTF
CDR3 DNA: TGTGCCAGCAGTCCCTCAGGGGGCCGGGGCTACACCTTC

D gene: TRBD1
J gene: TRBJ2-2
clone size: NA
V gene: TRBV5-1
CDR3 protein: CASSQGDTGELFF
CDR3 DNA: TGCGCCAGCAGCCAGGGGGACACCGGGGAGCTGTTTTTT

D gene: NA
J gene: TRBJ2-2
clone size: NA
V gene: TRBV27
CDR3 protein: CASRRMDRRTGELFF
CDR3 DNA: TGTGCCAGCAGAAGGATGGACAGAAGAACCGGGGAGCTGTTTTTT

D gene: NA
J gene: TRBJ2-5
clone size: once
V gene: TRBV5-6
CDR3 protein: CASSLEHVETQYF
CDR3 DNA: TGTGCCAGCAGCTTGGAGCACGTCGAGACCCAGTACTTC

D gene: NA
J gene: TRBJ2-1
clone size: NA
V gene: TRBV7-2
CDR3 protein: CASSPNYNEQFF
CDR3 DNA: TGTGCCAGCAGCCCGAATTACAATGAGCAGTTCTTC

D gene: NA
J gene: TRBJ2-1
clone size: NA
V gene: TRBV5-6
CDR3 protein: CASSLVVAYNNEQFF
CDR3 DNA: TGTGCCAGCAGCTTGGTGGTAGCGTATAACAATGAGCAGTTCTTC

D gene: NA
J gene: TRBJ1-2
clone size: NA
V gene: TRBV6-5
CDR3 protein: CASSNGRGGYTF
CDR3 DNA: TGTGCCAGCAGTAACGGTAGGGGTGGCTACACCTTC

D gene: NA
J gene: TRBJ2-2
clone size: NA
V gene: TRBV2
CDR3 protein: CASSEGTGTGELFF
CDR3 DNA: TGTGCCAGCAGTGAGGGGACCGGCACCGGGGAGCTGTTTTTT

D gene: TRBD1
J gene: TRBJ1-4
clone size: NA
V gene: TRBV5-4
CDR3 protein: CASSSKTGGAEKLFF
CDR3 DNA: TGTGCCAGCAGCTCAAAGACAGGGGGGGCTGAAAAACTGTTTTTT

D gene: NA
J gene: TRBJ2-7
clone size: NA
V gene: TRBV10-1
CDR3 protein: CASSESIPDEQYF
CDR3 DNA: TGCGCCAGCAGTGAGTCGATCCCAGACGAGCAGTACTTC

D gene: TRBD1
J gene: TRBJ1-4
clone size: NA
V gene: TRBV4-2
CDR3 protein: CASSRTGGEKLFF
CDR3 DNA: TGTGCCAGCAGCCGGACAGGCGGCGAAAAACTGTTTTTT

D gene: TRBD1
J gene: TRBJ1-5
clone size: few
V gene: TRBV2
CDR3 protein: CASSRQGSQPQHF
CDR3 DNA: TGTGCCAGCAGTAGACAGGGGAGTCAGCCCCAGCATTTT

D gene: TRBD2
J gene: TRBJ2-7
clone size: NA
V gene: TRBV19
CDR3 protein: CASSIQGGRGTYEQYF
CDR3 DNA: TGTGCCAGTAGTATTCAGGGCGGGAGAGGGACCTACGAGCAGTACTTC

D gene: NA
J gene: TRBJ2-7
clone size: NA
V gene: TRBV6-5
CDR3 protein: CASSKQGGSYEQYF
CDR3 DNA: TGTGCCAGCAGCAAACAGGGCGGTTCCTACGAGCAGTACTTC

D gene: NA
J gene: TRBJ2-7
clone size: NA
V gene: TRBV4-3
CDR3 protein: CASSQDPRGNEQYF
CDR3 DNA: TGCGCCAGCAGCCAAGATCCCAGGGGAAACGAGCAGTACTTC

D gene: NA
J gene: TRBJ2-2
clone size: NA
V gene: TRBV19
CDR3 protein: CASSIPRQGSPSNTGELFF
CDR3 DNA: TGTGCCAGTAGTATACCACGGCAGGGATCACCTAGTAACACCGGGGAGCTGTTTTTT

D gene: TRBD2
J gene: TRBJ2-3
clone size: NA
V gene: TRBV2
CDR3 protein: CASSEMGGADTQYF
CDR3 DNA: TGTGCCAGCAGTGAAATGGGAGGGGCGGATACGCAGTATTTT

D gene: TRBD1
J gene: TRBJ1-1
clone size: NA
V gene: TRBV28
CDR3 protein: CASSLLQGAGEAFF
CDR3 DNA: TGTGCCAGCAGTTTATTGCAGGGGGCGGGTGAAGCTTTCTTT

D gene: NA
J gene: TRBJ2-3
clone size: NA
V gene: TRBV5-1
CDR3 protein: CASRGVISTDTQYF
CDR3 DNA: TGCGCCAGCAGGGGGGTTATTAGCACAGATACGCAGTATTTT

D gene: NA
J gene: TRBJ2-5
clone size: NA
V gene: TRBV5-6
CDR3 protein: CASSSYKPTGTEQETQYF
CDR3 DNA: TGTGCCAGCAGCTCCTACAAACCGACCGGGACGGAGCAAGAGACCCAGTACTTC

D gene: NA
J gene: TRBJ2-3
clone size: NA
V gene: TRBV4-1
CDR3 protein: CASSQGGAGADTQYF
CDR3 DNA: TGCGCCAGCAGCCAAGGGGGGGCGGGCGCAGATACGCAGTATTTT

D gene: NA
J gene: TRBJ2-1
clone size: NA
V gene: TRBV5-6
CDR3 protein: CASSRNYGGEQFF
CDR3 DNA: TGTGCCAGCAGCCGGAACTACGGCGGAGAGCAGTTCTTC

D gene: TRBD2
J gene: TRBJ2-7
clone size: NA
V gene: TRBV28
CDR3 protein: CASRLAGTREQYF
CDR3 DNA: TGTGCCAGCAGACTAGCGGGAACCCGGGAGCAGTACTTC

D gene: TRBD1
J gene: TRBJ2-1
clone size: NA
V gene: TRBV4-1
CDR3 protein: CASSQEFGTALYNEQFF
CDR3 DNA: TGCGCCAGCAGCCAAGAATTCGGGACAGCGTTGTACAATGAGCAGTTCTTC

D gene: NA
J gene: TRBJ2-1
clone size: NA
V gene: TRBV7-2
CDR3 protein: CASSFGQPPRNEQFF
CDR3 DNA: TGTGCCAGCAGCTTTGGACAGCCACCGCGGAATGAGCAGTTCTTC

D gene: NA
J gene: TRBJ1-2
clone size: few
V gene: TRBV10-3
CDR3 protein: CAIKLNLDNYGYTF
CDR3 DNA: TGTGCCATCAAGCTAAATCTGGACAACTATGGCTACACCTTC

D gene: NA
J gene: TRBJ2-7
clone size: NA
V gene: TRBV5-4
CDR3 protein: CASSSQTGREQYF
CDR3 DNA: TGTGCCAGCAGCTCGCAAACAGGGCGCGAGCAGTACTTC

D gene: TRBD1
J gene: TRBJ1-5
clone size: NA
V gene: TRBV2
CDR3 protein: CASTTGEAQPQHF
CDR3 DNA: TGTGCCAGCACCACAGGGGAGGCACAGCCCCAGCATTTT

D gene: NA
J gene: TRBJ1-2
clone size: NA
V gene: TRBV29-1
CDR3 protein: CSVGGHGDGYTF
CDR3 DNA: TGCAGCGTTGGAGGGCATGGGGATGGCTACACCTTC

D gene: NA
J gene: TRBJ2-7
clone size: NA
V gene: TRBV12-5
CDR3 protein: CASGLVLGTRSYEQYF
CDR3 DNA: TGTGCTAGTGGTTTGGTACTCGGGACACGCTCCTACGAGCAGTACTTC

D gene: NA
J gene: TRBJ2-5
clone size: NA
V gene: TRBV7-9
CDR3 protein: CASSLLQGPFETQYF
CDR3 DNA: TGTGCCAGCAGCTTACTTCAGGGTCCGTTTGAGACCCAGTACTTC

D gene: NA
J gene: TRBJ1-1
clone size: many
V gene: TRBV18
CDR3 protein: CASSPQGQNTEAFF
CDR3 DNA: TGTGCCAGCTCCCCACAGGGACAGAACACTGAAGCTTTCTTT

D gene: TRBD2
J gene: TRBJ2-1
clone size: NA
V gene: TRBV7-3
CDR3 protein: CASKQAGGSSYNEQFF
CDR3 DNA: TGTGCCAGCAAGCAAGCGGGAGGGTCCTCCTACAATGAGCAGTTCTTC

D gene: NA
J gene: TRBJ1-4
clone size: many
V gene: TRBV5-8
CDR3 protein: CASSRELKKLFF
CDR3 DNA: TGTGCCAGCAGCCGGGAGTTGAAAAAACTGTTTTTT

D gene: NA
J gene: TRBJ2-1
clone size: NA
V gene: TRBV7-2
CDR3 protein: CASSHQAGISRDEQFF
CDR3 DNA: TGTGCCAGCAGTCATCAAGCAGGAATCTCTAGGGATGAGCAGTTCTTC

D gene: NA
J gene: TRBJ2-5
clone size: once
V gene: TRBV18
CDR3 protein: CASSSQETQYF
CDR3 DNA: TGTGCCAGCTCATCTCAAGAGACCCAGTACTTC

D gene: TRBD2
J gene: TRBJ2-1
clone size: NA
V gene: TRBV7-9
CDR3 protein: CASSATSGWMDEQFF
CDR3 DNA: TGTGCCAGCAGCGCTACTAGCGGGTGGATGGATGAGCAGTTCTTC

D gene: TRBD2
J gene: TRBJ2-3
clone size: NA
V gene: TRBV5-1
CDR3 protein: CASRLAGTSTDTQYF
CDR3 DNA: TGCGCCAGCAGGCTAGCGGGGACTAGCACAGATACGCAGTATTTT

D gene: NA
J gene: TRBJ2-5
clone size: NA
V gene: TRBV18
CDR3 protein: CASSPTGLGGETQYF
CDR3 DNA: TGTGCCAGCTCACCAACGGGCCTCGGGGGAGAGACCCAGTACTTC

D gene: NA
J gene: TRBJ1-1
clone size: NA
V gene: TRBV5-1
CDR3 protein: CASSLSAGLNTEAFF
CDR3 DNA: TGCGCCAGCAGCTTGAGTGCGGGTCTGAACACTGAAGCTTTCTTT

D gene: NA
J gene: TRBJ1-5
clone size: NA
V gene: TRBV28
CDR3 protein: CASTQGADQPQHF
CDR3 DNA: TGTGCCAGCACCCAAGGGGCGGATCAGCCCCAGCATTTT

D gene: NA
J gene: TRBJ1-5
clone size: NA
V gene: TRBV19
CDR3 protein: CASMGAPRQPQHF
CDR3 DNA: TGTGCCAGTATGGGGGCCCCGCGTCAGCCCCAGCATTTT

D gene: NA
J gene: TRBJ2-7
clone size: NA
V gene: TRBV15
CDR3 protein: CATSRDKRGSSYEQYF
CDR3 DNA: TGTGCCACCAGCAGAGATAAGAGGGGGAGCTCCTACGAGCAGTACTTC

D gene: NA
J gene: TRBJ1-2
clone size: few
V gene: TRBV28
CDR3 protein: CASSTRTDGYTF
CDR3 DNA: TGTGCCAGCAGTACTCGGACGGATGGCTACACCTTC

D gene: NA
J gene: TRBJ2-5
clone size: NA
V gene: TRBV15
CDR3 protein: CATSREGGLWWETQYF
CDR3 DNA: TGTGCCACCAGCAGAGAAGGGGGTTTGTGGTGGGAGACCCAGTACTTC

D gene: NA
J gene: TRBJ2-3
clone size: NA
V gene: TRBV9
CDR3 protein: CASSVAGYTDTQYF
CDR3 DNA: TGTGCCAGCAGCGTAGCGGGGTACACAGATACGCAGTATTTT

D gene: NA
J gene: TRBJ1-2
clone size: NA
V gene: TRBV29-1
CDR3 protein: CSVDYNRRSQGYTF
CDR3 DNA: TGCAGCGTTGATTATAACAGAAGGTCTCAAGGCTACACCTTC

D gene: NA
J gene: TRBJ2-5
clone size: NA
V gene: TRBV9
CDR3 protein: CASTPSVDRGGIETQYF
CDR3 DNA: TGTGCCAGCACCCCTTCTGTTGACAGAGGAGGTATAGAGACCCAGTACTTC

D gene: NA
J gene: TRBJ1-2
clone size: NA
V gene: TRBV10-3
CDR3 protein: CAISLDMYKGYTF
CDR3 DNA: TGTGCCATCAGCCTGGACATGTATAAGGGCTACACCTTC

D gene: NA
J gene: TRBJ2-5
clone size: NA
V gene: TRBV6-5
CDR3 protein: CASSFQGTHVAETQYF
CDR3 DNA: TGTGCCAGCAGTTTCCAAGGTACCCATGTCGCGGAGACCCAGTACTTC

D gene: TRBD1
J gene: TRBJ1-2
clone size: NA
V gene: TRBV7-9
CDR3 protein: CASSLSSILYGQGASGYTF
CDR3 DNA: TGTGCCAGCAGCTTATCGTCTATTCTTTATGGACAGGGGGCGAGTGGCTACACCTTC

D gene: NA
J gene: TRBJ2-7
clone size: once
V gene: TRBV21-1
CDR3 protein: CASSPPPQREGQWYEQYF
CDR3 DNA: TGTGCCAGCAGCCCACCCCCTCAGCGGGAGGGCCAATGGTACGAGCAGTACTTC

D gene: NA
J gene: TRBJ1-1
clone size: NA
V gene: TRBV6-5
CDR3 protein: CASSRNKHTEAFF
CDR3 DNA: TGTGCCAGCAGCCGAAACAAGCACACTGAAGCTTTCTTT

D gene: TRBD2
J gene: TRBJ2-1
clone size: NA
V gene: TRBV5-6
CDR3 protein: CASSRPGLVAHNEQFF
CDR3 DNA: TGTGCCAGCAGCCGACCGGGACTAGTGGCCCACAATGAGCAGTTCTTC

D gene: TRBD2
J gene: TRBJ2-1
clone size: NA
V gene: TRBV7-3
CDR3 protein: CASSFSGASSYNEQFF
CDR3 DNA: TGTGCCAGCAGCTTTAGCGGGGCGAGCTCCTACAATGAGCAGTTCTTC

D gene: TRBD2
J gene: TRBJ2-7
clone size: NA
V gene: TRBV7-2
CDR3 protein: CASSLAGLSPLYEQYF
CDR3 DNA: TGTGCCAGCAGCTTAGCGGGACTATCGCCTCTCTACGAGCAGTACTTC

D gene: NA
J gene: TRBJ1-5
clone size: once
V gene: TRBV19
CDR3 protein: CASSIGGGGQPQHF
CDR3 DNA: TGTGCCAGTAGTATAGGGGGGGGCGGGCAGCCCCAGCATTTT

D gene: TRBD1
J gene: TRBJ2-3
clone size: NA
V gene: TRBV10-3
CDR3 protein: CATLDRGRGDTQYF
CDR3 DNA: TGTGCCACCCTCGACAGGGGGCGGGGAGATACGCAGTATTTT

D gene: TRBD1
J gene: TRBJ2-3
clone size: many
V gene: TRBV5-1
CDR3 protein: CASRYTGGTDTQYF
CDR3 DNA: TGCGCCAGCAGGTATACAGGGGGCACAGATACGCAGTATTTT